What follows are 4 T cell receptor beta chains derived from one specimen sequenced in a study of blood T cell repertoires in COVID-19. Assay: immunoSEQ multiplex PCR; the TCRdb copy retains only in-frame clones and omits some. The sample consists of 90,000 to 150,000 clones, 70% to 80% of them appearing once. The sample taken for sequencing was peripheral blood. The receptor source for this set is a woman of 80 years or more with acute or convalescent COVID-19.

The chain links TRBV25-1 to TRBJ1-2, with TRBD1 matching over 10 bases. Germline-derived CDR1 and CDR2 are MGHDK and SYGVNS. Unmatched junction bases numbered 5, after V lost 5 bases and J lost 8 bases. CDR3 length: 13 amino acids. CDR3 protein: CASSRGTGEGYTF. The CDR3 bases are TGTGCCAGCAGTCGGGGGACAGGGGAGGGCTACACCTTC.

The chain has TRBV11-3 and TRBJ2-3; TRBD2 matches at 14 bases. The CDR3 covers 16 residues. With V trimmed by 4 bases and J by 1 base, 1 base remained unmatched. Germline V gene data show CDR1 as SGHNT and CDR2 as YENEEA. CDR3 coding DNA: TGTGCCAGCAGCTCGGGACTAGCGGGGGGCACAGATACGCAGTATTTT. Translating it yields CASSSGLAGGTDTQYF. The entire variable domain, with the rest obtained from reference TRBV11-3 and TRBJ2-3, is as follows: EAGVVQSPRYKIIEKKQPVAFWCNPISGHNTLYWYLQNLGQGPELLIRYENEEAVDDSQLPKDRFSAERLKGVDSTLKIQPAELGDSAVYLCASSSGLAGGTDTQYFGPGTRLTVL.

The rearrangement uses TRBV7-8 and TRBJ2-3; D is unresolved. V was clipped by 3 bases and J by 1 base, with 5 bases between them. CDR1 SGHVS and CDR2 FQNEAQ come from the germline V gene. The CDR3 is 13 residues long. CDR3 in DNA: TGTGCCAGCAGCTTCCCTGGCACAGATACGCAGTATTTT. This encodes CASSFPGTDTQYF.

This clone was observed a handful of times. V gene TRBV14 combines with J gene TRBJ1-1; 8 bases match TRBD1. CDR1 is SGHDN, CDR2 FVKESK, per germline. J was trimmed by 1 base and V by 2 bases; bases with no gene match: 6. The CDR3 loop spans 16 amino acids. The CDR3 DNA reads as TGTGCCAGCAGCCAACTGACAGGGGTCGGGAACACTGAAGCTTTCTTT. Translating it yields CASSQLTGVGNTEAFF.